Shown below are 5 T cell receptor beta chains from a single sample sequenced in a study of T cells in Graves' hyperthyroidism and ophthalmopathy. RNA transcripts gave rise to amplified TCR beta CDR3 regions. Primed by the HTBI set, a first-round RT-PCR was run on the TCR CDR3. Each CDR3 protein gets one entry after TCRdb re-called the multiplex PCR reads with MiXCR. The sample shows fewer than 350,000 distinct CDR3 sequences, 13% of them seen only once. Sequenced input: blood. These receptors came from a woman aged 30 to 39 with Graves' hyperthyroidism that later progressed to Graves' ophthalmopathy.

The J gene is TRBJ1-1, the V gene TRBV29-1, with D uncertain. The CDR3 spans 13 residues. Germline-derived CDR1 and CDR2 are SQVTM and ANQGSEA. V lost 4 bases and J lost 4, with 13 bases in between. The CDR3 here is CSVGAPEATEAFF. The CDR3 DNA reads TGCAGCGTTGGGGCCCCTGAGGCCACTGAAGCTTTCTTT.

This clonotype was seen many times. The V gene is TRBV27, the J gene TRBJ1-5; D is ambiguous. CDR1 and CDR2 (germline): MNHEY, SMNVEV (reference sequence). Trimming cost V 5 bases and J 4 bases, with 9 bases left between them. The CDR3 runs 13 residues. Here the CDR3 DNA reads TGTGCCAGCAGTATATACGATAATCAGCCCCAGCATTTT. Protein: CASSIYDNQPQHF.

Remarks on this clonotype: The junction departs from the called germline gene at one end, perhaps through a read error. The chain has TRBV9 and TRBJ2-7; D is ambiguous. The CDR3 consists of 12 residues. Germline V gene sequence: CDR1 SGDLS, CDR2 YYNGEE. CDR3 sequence (DNA): TGTGCCAGCAGCGGAGCAGGATTCGAGCGGTACTTC. The encoded protein is CASSGAGFERYF.

This clonotype was seen ten or more times. The chain joins TRBV5-1 to TRBJ2-1, with 9 bases lining up with TRBD1. V shed 4 bases, J shed 8 bases, and the junction held 4 bases outside the gene matches. CDR1 is SGHRS and CDR2 is YFSETQ in the germline V gene. This CDR3 has 13 residues. The CDR3 protein is CASSRTGVHEQFF. The CDR3 DNA reads as TGCGCCAGCAGCAGGACAGGGGTTCATGAGCAGTTCTTC. The whole variable domain, remainder taken from reference TRBV5-1 and TRBJ2-1, is KAGVTQTPRYLIKTRGQQVTLSCSPISGHRSVSWYQQTPGQGLQFLFEYFSETQRNKGNFPGRFSGRQFSNSRSEMNVSTLELGDSALYLCASSRTGVHEQFFGPGTRLTVL.

This chain uses TRBV19 with TRBJ2-5; D not certain. The V end lost 7 bases, the J end lost 4 bases, and 16 bases lay between the germline ends. Germline CDR1 reads LNHDA; CDR2 reads SQIVND (reference sequence). The CDR3 spans 14 residues. CDR3 nucleotides: TGTGCCAGTACAGCTCCTCAACCACGAGAGACCCAGTACTTC. It yields the protein CASTAPQPRETQYF.